This T cell receptor (beta chain) appears in the sequencing data of a study of OX40 agonist ivuxolimab in advanced cancers. Whole-study context: The study treated patients with ivuxolimab, an agonistic anti-OX40 (CD134) antibody.

Baseline was the first blood sampling point, followed by cycle 4 day 1 and cycle 7 day 1. Concerning this clone itself: The same CDR3 also results from other DNA sequences found in this sample.

The data were produced by immunoSEQ multiplex PCR, yet TCRdb's version contains in-frame clones alone and is incomplete. The data hold approximately 82,000 clones, with roughly 92% observed a single time. The source is an adult with an advanced solid tumor such as melanoma, head and neck, liver or kidney cancer. The specimen was CD4+ or CD8+ T cells sorted from blood, collected in a trial of the OX40 agonist ivuxolimab.

CDR3 region: CASSLFSLSSYNEQFF. CDR3 nucleotide sequence: TGTGCCAGCAGCTTATTTTCCCTCTCCTCCTACAATGAGCAGTTCTTC. This chain joins TRBV7-9 and TRBJ2-1; D is unclear. The CDR3 is 16 residues long. The germline gives CDR1 SEHNR, CDR2 FQNEAQ (reference sequence). The V end was cut by 2 bases, the J end by 0 bases, with 11 bases between.